The 30 T cell receptor beta chains below were found in one sample sequenced in a study of spatial heterogeneity in lung cancer. Study-wide findings and caveats: Within tumors, counts of expanded alpha and beta TCRs tracked tumor mutation counts.

Described time point: sample taken at primary tumor resection. TCRdb passed the 5' RACE reads through MiXCR, listing each CDR3 protein once. Of around 9,300 distinct CDR3 sequences in the sample, roughly 6% are singletons; the top ten hold around a quarter. For these receptors, no antigen is known. The specimen was lung tumor tissue, collected at surgery. These receptors all stem from a female donor with early-stage non-small cell lung cancer.

V usage is TRBV6-2 or TRBV6-3 and J usage is TRBJ2-1; 8 nucleotides align to TRBD2. V lost 2 bases and J lost 8; bases outside the gene matches: 8. Germline lookup yields CDR1 MNHEY and CDR2 SVGEGT. The CDR3 contains 15 residues. Here the CDR3 DNA reads TGTGCCAGCAGTTACACGGGGGGGCAGTTGGATGAGCAGTTCTTC. This encodes CASSYTGGQLDEQFF.

This clonotype was counted at least ten times. This rearrangement joins TRBV6-1 to TRBJ1-6; the D gene is possibly TRBD1 (5 bases). V was clipped by 4 bases and J by 2 bases, with 6 bases between them. CDR1 is MNHNS, CDR2 SASEGT, per germline. The CDR3 is 14 residues long. Here the CDR3 reads CASSAGPYNSPLHF. CDR3 coding DNA: TGTGCCAGCAGTGCAGGGCCCTATAATTCACCCCTCCACTTT.

DNA for the CDR3: TGTGCCAGCGCGAAGCGACGAGCGGCAAGCTCCTACAATGAGCAGTTCTTC. Translating it yields CASAKRRAASSYNEQFF. V is TRBV6-2 or TRBV6-3 and J is TRBJ2-1; D perhaps matches TRBD2 (5 bases). This CDR3 comprises 17 residues. Looked up from germline, CDR1 is MNHEY and CDR2 is SVGEGT. Deletions cut 8 bases from V and 0 bases from J, with 20 bases between.

Ten or more counts support this clonotype. The chain is built from TRBV7-8 and TRBJ1-1, with TRBD1 as a possible D gene (5 bases). Germline values: CDR1 SGHVS, CDR2 FQNEAQ. This CDR3 contains 19 residues. V was trimmed by 1 base and J by 4 bases, leaving 25 bases between them. The CDR3 DNA reads as TGTGCCAGCAGCTTAGTAGGGTACAACGGATGGACAATGGGCACTGAAGCTTTCTTT. Its protein product is CASSLVGYNGWTMGTEAFF.

This clonotype was seen many times. The rearrangement uses TRBV7-2 and TRBJ2-1; D remains unclear. The germline CDR1 and CDR2 sequences are SGHTA and FQGNSA. The CDR3 is made up of 13 amino acids. V was pared by 1 base and J by 7 bases, with 8 bases between. CDR3 sequence reads: CASSLGVANEQFF. The CDR3 coding sequence is TGTGCCAGCAGCTTAGGGGTCGCTAATGAGCAGTTCTTC.

This clonotype has ten or more counts. J is TRBJ1-5 and V is TRBV7-3; the D gene is possibly TRBD1 (5 bases). V lost 5 bases, J lost 2 bases, and 10 bases lay in between. CDR1 is SGHTA and CDR2 is FQGTGA in the germline V gene. This CDR3 region has 14 residues. CDR3 protein: CASSLLGGNQPQHF. The CDR3 nucleotides are TGTGCCAGCAGCCTCTTGGGGGGCAATCAGCCCCAGCATTTT.

This clonotype was detected ten times or more. The chain has TRBV7-9 and TRBJ2-3; possible D gene TRBD2, 6 bases. The V end lost 5 bases, the J end lost 0 bases, and 15 bases lay between the germline ends. The CDR3 sequence is 16 residues long. CDR1 SEHNR and CDR2 FQNEAQ come from the germline V gene (reference sequence). This chain's CDR3 is CASSPTGTRSTDTQYF. CDR3 DNA sequence: TGTGCCAGCAGCCCGACCGGGACTCGAAGCACAGATACGCAGTATTTT. Variable domain in full (rest from reference TRBV7-9 and TRBJ2-3): DTGVSQNPRHKITKRGQNVTFRCDPISEHNRLYWYRQTLGQGPEFLTYFQNEAQLEKSRLLSDRFSAERPKGSFSTLEIQRTEQGDSAMYLCASSPTGTRSTDTQYFGPGTRLTVL.

In its sample, this clonotype was seen a few times. DNA for the CDR3: TGCAGTGCTCCCTCACCGAACACTGAAGCTTTCTTT. Protein sequence: CSAPSPNTEAFF. The chain combines TRBV20-1 with TRBJ1-1; D gene uncertain. Trimming removed 5 bases from V and 1 base from J, with 8 bases in between. From germline, CDR1 is DFQATT and CDR2 SNEGSKA (reference sequence). This CDR3 has 12 amino acids.

This clonotype was seen ten or more times. The rearrangement joins TRBV20-1 to TRBJ2-3; 9 bases are shared with TRBD2. The V and J ends lost 5 bases and 1 base, in that order; junction bases with no gene match: 1. The CDR3 spans 13 residues. The V gene's germline CDR1 is DFQATT and CDR2 SNEGSKA (reference sequence). This CDR3 is CSAAGGGTDTQYF. CDR3 bases: TGCAGTGCTGCGGGGGGGGGCACAGATACGCAGTATTTT.

This clonotype was observed at least ten times. This rearrangement joins TRBV3-1 to TRBJ1-5; D gene uncertain. The CDR3 length is 18 residues. The germline gives CDR1 LGHDT, CDR2 YNNKEL (reference sequence). V was shortened by 2 bases and J by 0 bases, with 17 bases between the two germline ends. The CDR3 DNA reads as TGTGCCAGCAGCCAATCTGCCGGGATTCCCTATAGCAATCAGCCCCAGCATTTT. Protein sequence: CASSQSAGIPYSNQPQHF.

This clonotype was counted at least ten times. The chain has TRBV7-7 and TRBJ2-5; D may match TRBD1 or TRBD2 (7 bases each). Trimming left V 1 base short and J 13 bases short, with 16 bases between. CDR1 and CDR2 from the germline V gene are SSHAT and FNYEAQ (reference sequence). The CDR3 runs 13 residues. In DNA form, the CDR3 reads TGTGCCAGCAGCTTAGAGGGGGGGACAGCCCCGTACTTC. Translating it yields CASSLEGGTAPYF.

This clonotype was recorded at least ten times. The rearrangement links TRBV5-1 to TRBJ1-2, with D maybe TRBD1 (5 bases). V lost 7 bases and J 2 bases, leaving 12 bases between the germline ends. Germline V gene lookup returns CDR1 SGHRS and CDR2 YFSETQ. This CDR3 region has 13 residues. The DNA of the CDR3 is TGCGCCAGCCAACCGGGGGAAAACTATGGCTACACCTTC. Protein sequence: CASQPGENYGYTF.

This clonotype was counted at least ten times. This chain uses TRBV5-6 with TRBJ1-5, with D tentatively TRBD1 (6 bases). V gave up 4 bases and J gave up 2 bases, with 22 bases separating them. The CDR3 is 18 residues long. Germline assignment: CDR1 SGHDT and CDR2 YYEEEE. CDR3 sequence reads: CASSLGGAGYQGNQPQHF. CDR3 in DNA: TGTGCCAGCAGCCTTGGGGGGGCCGGTTACCAGGGCAATCAGCCCCAGCATTTT.

By frequency in the sample, this clonotype is medium-sized. This rearrangement joins TRBV3-1 to TRBJ2-4; 12 bases agree with TRBD1. CDR1 LGHDT and CDR2 YNNKEL come from the germline V gene (reference sequence). J gave up 9 bases and V 0 bases, and 6 bases lay outside the gene matches. There are 16 residues in the CDR3. Here the CDR3 reads CASSQELGQGASIQYF. CDR3 bases: TGTGCCAGCAGCCAAGAACTGGGACAGGGGGCATCCATTCAGTACTTC. Using reference TRBV3-1 and TRBJ2-4 for the parts outside the CDR3, the full variable domain is DTAVSQTPKYLVTQMGNDKSIKCEQNLGHDTMYWYKQDSKKFLKIMFSYNNKELIINETVPNRFSPKSPDKAHLNLHINSLELGDSAVYFCASSQELGQGASIQYFGAGTRLSVL.

There are many counts of this clonotype. The chain uses TRBV7-9 and TRBJ2-5, with 11 bases that match TRBD1. CDR3 size: 17 residues. V lost 4 bases, J lost 2 bases, and 9 bases stayed unmatched. The germline V gene has CDR1 SEHNR and CDR2 FQNEAQ (reference sequence). The CDR3 DNA follows: TGTGCCAGCAGCTGGTATCTAGGGGACAGGGGGCAAGAGACCCAGTACTTC. This gives the protein CASSWYLGDRGQETQYF.

CDR3 amino acids: CASSKRAASTTDTQYF. DNA of the CDR3: TGTGCCAGCAGCAAACGAGCGGCTTCCACAACAGATACGCAGTATTTT. V gene TRBV7-8 combines with J gene TRBJ2-3, with D maybe TRBD2 (5 bases). Germline assignment: CDR1 SGHVS and CDR2 FQNEAQ. V was shortened by 5 bases and J by 3 bases, with 18 bases between the two germline ends. The CDR3 totals 16 residues. The full variable domain, rest sourced from reference TRBV7-8 and TRBJ2-3, is GAGVSQSPRYKVAKRGQDVALRCDPISGHVSLFWYQQALGQGPEFLTYFQNEAQLDKSGLPSDRFFAERPEGSVSTLKIQRTQQEDSAVYLCASSKRAASTTDTQYFGPGTRLTVL.

The table lists this clonotype with a few counts. The chain is built from TRBV20-1 and TRBJ2-3; TRBD2 agrees at 8 bases. J lost 0 bases, V lost 5 bases, and 10 bases had no gene match. Germline V CDR1 and CDR2: DFQATT, SNEGSKA (reference sequence). This CDR3 is built from 16 residues. In DNA, the CDR3 is TGCAGTGCTCAGACTAGCGTGGTAACTAGCACAGATACGCAGTATTTT. Translation: CSAQTSVVTSTDTQYF.

V and J are TRBV6-6 and TRBJ1-5, with D hard to call. V dropped 6 bases and J dropped 1 base, with 7 bases sitting between them. The CDR3 runs 13 residues. The germline gives CDR1 MNHNY, CDR2 SVGAGI (reference sequence). The DNA for the CDR3 is TGTGCCAGCAGCACTCAAAGCAATCAGCCCCAGCATTTT. It specifies CASSTQSNQPQHF.

This clonotype came up many times. The chain is built from TRBV20-1 and TRBJ2-1; 7 positions agree with TRBD2. This CDR3 comprises 13 residues. The germline CDR1 and CDR2 sequences are DFQATT and SNEGSKA (reference sequence). The J segment lost 6 bases and the V segment lost 3 bases, leaving 5 bases of the junction unmatched. CDR3 amino acids: CSASGLVPNEQFF. In nucleotides, the CDR3 is TGCAGTGCTAGCGGACTAGTTCCCAATGAGCAGTTCTTC.

There are a few counts of this clonotype. The chain carries TRBV6-1 and TRBJ1-1; D is undetermined. Germline V CDR1 and CDR2: MNHNS, SASEGT. The CDR3 length is 15 residues. With 0 bases removed from V and 1 base from J, the gap between germline ends came to 9 bases. CDR3 sequence (DNA): TGTGCCAGCAGTGAAGCGGCAGGTGCGAACACTGAAGCTTTCTTT. It translates to CASSEAAGANTEAFF.

By share, this clonotype ranks as medium-sized. This rearrangement joins TRBV13 to TRBJ1-5, with D unresolved. The CDR3 has 15 residues. V lost 0 bases and J 6 bases, leaving 12 bases between the germline ends. CDR1 and CDR2 (germline): PRHDT, FYEKMQ (reference sequence). The CDR3 DNA is TGTGCCAGCAGCTTAGGAGGCGGGGTGGGTCAGCCCCAGCATTTT. Translating it yields CASSLGGGVGQPQHF.

This clonotype appeared many times. The chain is built from TRBV7-2 and TRBJ1-2, with no clear D. V was pared by 1 base and J by 6 bases, with 6 bases between. CDR3 length: 12 amino acids. Germline lookup yields CDR1 SGHTA and CDR2 FQGNSA. The CDR3 sequence is CASSLDGDGYTF. CDR3 coding DNA: TGTGCCAGCAGCTTAGATGGGGATGGCTACACCTTC.

This clonotype rates as medium-sized. J is TRBJ1-4 and V is TRBV6-5; D is undetermined. The ends were cut back, 5 bases at V and 0 bases at J, with 7 bases in the middle. This CDR3 region has 14 residues. Per the germline V gene, CDR1 is MNHEY and CDR2 is SVGAGI. As DNA, the CDR3 is TGTGCCAGCAGTCCGACTTCAACTAATGAAAAACTGTTTTTT. Protein product: CASSPTSTNEKLFF.

The chain recombines TRBV27 with TRBJ1-3; D is uncertain. The CDR3 loop spans 13 amino acids. With 6 bases removed from V and 4 bases from J, the gap between germline ends came to 10 bases. CDR1 is MNHEY and CDR2 is SMNVEV in the germline V gene (reference sequence). CDR3: CASSPIAGNTIYF. The CDR3 nucleotides are TGTGCCAGCAGCCCTATTGCAGGAAACACCATATATTTT.

By sample share, this clonotype is medium-sized. V is TRBV5-5 and J is TRBJ2-3, with D perhaps matching TRBD1 (6 bases). Trimming left V 4 bases short and J 0 bases short, with 12 bases between. Germline CDR1 and CDR2: SGHKS and YYEKEE (reference sequence). This CDR3 is built from 15 residues. The CDR3 DNA sequence: TGTGCCAGCAGCACCGGGACATTGAGCACAGATACGCAGTATTTT. Translated: CASSTGTLSTDTQYF. The whole variable domain, remainder taken from reference TRBV5-5 and TRBJ2-3, is DAGVTQSPTHLIKTRGQQVTLRCSPISGHKSVSWYQQVLGQGPQFIFQYYEKEERGRGNFPDRFSARQFPNYSSELNVNALLLGDSALYLCASSTGTLSTDTQYFGPGTRLTVL.

This clonotype qualifies as medium-sized. This chain links TRBV11-2 with TRBJ2-5; D is possibly TRBD2 (5 bases). This CDR3 has 15 amino acids. The V and J ends lost 5 bases and 5 bases respectively, with 18 bases between them. Per germline, CDR1 SGHAT and CDR2 FQNNGV. CDR3 amino acids: CASSANYGLSETQYF. As DNA, the CDR3 is TGTGCCAGCAGCGCGAATTATGGACTTTCGGAGACCCAGTACTTC.

There are many counts of this clonotype. The V and J genes are TRBV7-2 and TRBJ2-7; TRBD1 matches 7 bases. The CDR3 contains 15 residues. Losses at the gene ends were 2 bases for V and 0 bases for J; bases not matched to a gene: 4. CDR1 is SGHTA and CDR2 is FQGNSA in the germline V gene. The CDR3 is CASSLRGLSSYEQYF. The CDR3 DNA reads TGTGCCAGCAGCTTAAGGGGGCTCAGCTCCTACGAGCAGTACTTC.

This clonotype was detected many times. The CDR3 spells CASSPGTSGSRDTQYF. As DNA, the CDR3 is TGTGCCAGCAGCCCTGGGACTAGCGGAAGTCGAGATACGCAGTATTTT. This chain uses TRBV9 with TRBJ2-3; 11 bases fit TRBD2. CDR3 length: 16 residues. Germline V lookup: CDR1 SGDLS, CDR2 YYNGEE. The V segment lost 4 bases and the J segment 5 bases; nucleotides outside the gene matches: 9.

The sample holds a few counts of this clonotype. The V and J genes are TRBV7-2 and TRBJ2-7; the match to TRBD1 covers 8 bases. Germline V gene lookup returns CDR1 SGHTA and CDR2 FQGNSA. The CDR3 spans 18 residues. The J segment lost 0 bases and the V segment lost 0 bases, leaving 10 bases of the junction unmatched. The CDR3 coding sequence is TGTGCCAGCAGCTTAGCACCTCCGGGACAGGAGAGCTCCTACGAGCAGTACTTC. Translation: CASSLAPPGQESSYEQYF.

This clonotype was observed many times. Here the CDR3 reads CASSPRGRPGELFF. CDR3 bases: TGCGCCAGCAGCCCACGGGGCAGACCCGGGGAGCTGTTTTTT. The chain recombines TRBV4-3 with TRBJ2-2, with D perhaps TRBD1 or TRBD2 (5 bases each). Germline loops: CDR1 LGHNA, CDR2 YSLEER. The V end lost 4 bases, the J end lost 6 bases, and 12 bases lay between the germline ends. This CDR3 is 14 amino acids long.